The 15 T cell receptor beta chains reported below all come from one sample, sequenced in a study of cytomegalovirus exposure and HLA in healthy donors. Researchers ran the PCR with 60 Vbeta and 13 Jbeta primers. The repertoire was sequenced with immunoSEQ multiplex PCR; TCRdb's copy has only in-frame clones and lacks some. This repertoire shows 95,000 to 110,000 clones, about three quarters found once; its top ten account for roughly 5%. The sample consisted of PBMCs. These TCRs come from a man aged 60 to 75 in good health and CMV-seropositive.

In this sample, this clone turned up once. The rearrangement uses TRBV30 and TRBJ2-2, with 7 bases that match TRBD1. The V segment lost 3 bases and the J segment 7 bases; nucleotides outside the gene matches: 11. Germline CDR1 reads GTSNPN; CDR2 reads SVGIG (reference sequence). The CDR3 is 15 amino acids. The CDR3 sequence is CAWRLDGTEDGELFF. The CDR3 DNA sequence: TGTGCCTGGAGGCTCGACGGGACAGAGGACGGGGAGCTGTTTTTT.

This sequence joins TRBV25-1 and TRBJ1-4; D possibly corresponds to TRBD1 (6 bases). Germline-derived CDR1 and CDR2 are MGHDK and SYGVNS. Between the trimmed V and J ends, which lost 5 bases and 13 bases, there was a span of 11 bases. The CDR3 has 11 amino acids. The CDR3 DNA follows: TGTGCCAGCAGTTTACAGGGACCACTGTTTTTT. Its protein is CASSLQGPLFF.

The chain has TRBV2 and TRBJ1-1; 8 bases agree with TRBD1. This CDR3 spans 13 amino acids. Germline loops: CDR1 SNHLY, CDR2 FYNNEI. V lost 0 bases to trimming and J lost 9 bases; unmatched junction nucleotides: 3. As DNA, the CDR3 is TGTGCCAGCAGTGAAGCTACAGGGGGGAAAGCTTTCTTT. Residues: CASSEATGGKAFF. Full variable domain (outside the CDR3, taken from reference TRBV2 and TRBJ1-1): EPEVTQTPSHQVTQMGQEVILRCVPISNHLYFYWYRQILGQKVEFLVSFYNNEISEKSEIFDDQFSVERPDGSNFTLKIRSTKLEDSAMYFCASSEATGGKAFFGQGTRLTVV.

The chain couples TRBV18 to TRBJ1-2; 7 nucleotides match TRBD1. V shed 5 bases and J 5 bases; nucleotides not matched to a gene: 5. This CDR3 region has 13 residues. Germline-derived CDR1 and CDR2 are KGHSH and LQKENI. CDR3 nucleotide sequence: TGTGCCAGCTCAGCCGACAGGGATTATGGCTACACCTTC. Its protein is CASSADRDYGYTF.

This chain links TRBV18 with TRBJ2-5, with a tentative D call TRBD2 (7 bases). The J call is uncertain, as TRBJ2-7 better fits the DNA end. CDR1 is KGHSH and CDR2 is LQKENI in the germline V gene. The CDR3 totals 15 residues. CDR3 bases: TGTGCCAGCTCTTCGTCGCCGGGGGGCCAATACGAGCAGTACTTC. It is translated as CASSSSPGGQYEQYF.

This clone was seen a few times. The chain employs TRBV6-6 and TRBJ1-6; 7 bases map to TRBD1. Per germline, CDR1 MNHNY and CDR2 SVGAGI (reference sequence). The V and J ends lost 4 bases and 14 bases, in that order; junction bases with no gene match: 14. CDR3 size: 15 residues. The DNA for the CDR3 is TGTGCCAGCAGTTTGACAGGGTTCTGGGAGTCAACCCTCCACTTT. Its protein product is CASSLTGFWESTLHF.

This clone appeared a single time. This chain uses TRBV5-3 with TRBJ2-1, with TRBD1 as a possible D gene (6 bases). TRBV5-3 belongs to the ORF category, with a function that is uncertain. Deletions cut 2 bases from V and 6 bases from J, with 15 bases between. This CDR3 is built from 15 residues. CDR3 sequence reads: CARSFSYDRRNEQFF. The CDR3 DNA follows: TGTGCCAGAAGCTTTAGTTACGACAGGCGCAATGAGCAGTTCTTC.

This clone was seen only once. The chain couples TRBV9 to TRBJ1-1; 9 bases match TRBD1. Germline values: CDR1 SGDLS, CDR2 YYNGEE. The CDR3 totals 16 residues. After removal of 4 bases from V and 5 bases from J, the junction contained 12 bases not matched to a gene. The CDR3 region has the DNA TGTGCCAGCAGCCCCCGGGACAGGGATCGATGGACTGAAGCTTTCTTT. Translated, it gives CASSPRDRDRWTEAFF.

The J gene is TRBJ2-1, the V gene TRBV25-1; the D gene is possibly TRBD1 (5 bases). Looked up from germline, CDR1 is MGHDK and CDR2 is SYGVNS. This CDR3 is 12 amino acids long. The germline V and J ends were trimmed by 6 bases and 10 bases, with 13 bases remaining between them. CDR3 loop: CASRVGAREQFF. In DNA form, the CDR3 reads TGTGCCAGCAGAGTAGGGGCTAGGGAGCAGTTCTTC.

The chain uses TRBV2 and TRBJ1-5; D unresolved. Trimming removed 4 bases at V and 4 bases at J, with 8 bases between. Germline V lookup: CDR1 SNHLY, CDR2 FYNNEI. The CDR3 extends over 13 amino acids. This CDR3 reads CASSARRNQPQHF. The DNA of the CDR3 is TGTGCCAGCAGTGCGCGGAGAAATCAGCCCCAGCATTTT.

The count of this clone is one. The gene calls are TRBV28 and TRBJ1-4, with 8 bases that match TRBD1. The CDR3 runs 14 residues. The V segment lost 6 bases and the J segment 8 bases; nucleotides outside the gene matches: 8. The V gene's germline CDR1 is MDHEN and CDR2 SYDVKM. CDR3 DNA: TGTGCCAGCAGCCCAACAGGGGGAGGCGAAAAACTGTTTTTT. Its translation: CASSPTGGGEKLFF.

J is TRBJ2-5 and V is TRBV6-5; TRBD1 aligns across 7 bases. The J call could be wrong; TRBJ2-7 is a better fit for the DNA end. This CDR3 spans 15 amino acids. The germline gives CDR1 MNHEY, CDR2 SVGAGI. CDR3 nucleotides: TGTGCCAGCAGCTTCGGGACAGCTGATTCCTACGAGCAGTACTTC. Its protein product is CASSFGTADSYEQYF.

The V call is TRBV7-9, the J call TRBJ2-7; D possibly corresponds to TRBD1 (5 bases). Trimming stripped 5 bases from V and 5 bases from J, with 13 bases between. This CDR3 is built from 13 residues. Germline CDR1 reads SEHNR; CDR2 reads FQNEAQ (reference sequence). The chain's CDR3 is CASSKDQGDEQYF. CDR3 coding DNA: TGTGCCAGCAGCAAGGACCAGGGCGACGAGCAGTACTTC.

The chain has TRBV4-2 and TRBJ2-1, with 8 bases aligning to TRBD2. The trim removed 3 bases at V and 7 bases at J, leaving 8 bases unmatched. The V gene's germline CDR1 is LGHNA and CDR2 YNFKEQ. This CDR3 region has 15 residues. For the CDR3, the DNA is TGTGCCAGCAGCCAGGAGCCGGGACTAGTTAATGAGCAGTTCTTC. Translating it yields CASSQEPGLVNEQFF.

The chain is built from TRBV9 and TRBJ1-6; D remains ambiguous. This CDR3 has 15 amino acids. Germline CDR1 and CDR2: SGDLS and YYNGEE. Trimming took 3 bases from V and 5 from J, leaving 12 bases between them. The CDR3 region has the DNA TGTGCCAGCAGCGCCTACGGGTACGATAATTCACCCCTCCACTTT. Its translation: CASSAYGYDNSPLHF.